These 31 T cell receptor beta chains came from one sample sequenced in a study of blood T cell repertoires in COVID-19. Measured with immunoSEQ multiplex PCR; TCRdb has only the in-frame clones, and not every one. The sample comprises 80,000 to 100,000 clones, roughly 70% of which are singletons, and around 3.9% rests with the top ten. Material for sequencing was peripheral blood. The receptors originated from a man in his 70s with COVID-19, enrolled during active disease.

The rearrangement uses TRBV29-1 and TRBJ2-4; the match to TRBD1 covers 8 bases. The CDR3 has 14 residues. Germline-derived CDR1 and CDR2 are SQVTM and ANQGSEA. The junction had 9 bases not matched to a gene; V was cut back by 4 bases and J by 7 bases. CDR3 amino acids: CSVGGRGRGNIQYF. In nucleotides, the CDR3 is TGCAGCGTTGGGGGCAGGGGGCGAGGCAACATTCAGTACTTC.

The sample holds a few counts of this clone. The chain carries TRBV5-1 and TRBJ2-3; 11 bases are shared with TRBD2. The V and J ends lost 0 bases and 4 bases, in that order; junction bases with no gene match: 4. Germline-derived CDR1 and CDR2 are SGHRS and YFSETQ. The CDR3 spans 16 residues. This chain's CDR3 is CASSLALAGAADTQYF. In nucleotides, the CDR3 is TGCGCCAGCAGCTTGGCACTAGCGGGAGCAGCAGATACGCAGTATTTT.

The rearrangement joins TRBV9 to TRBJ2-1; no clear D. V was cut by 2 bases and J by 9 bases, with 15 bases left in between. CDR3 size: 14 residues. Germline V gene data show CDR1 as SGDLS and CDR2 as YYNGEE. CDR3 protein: CASSVQIESGEQFF. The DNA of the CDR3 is TGTGCCAGCAGCGTGCAGATAGAATCGGGTGAGCAGTTCTTC.

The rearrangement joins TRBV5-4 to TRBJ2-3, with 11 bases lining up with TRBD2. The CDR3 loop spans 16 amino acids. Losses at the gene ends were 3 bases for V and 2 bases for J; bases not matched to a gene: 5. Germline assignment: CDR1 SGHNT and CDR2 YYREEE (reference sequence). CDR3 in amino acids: CASSWLAGGPTDTQYF. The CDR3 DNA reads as TGTGCCAGCAGCTGGCTAGCGGGAGGCCCCACAGATACGCAGTATTTT.

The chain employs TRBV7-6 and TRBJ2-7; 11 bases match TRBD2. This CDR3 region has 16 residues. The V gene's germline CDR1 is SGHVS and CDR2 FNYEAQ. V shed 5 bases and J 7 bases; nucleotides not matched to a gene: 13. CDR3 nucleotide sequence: TGTGCCAGCAGCCCCCAAGTAACTAGCGGGAGTAGGGAGCAGTACTTC. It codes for CASSPQVTSGSREQYF.

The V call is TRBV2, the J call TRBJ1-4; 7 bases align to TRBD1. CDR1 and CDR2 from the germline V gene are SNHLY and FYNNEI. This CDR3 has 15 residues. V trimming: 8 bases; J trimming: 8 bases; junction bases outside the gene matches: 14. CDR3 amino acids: CASASSEGAGEKLFF. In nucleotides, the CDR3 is TGTGCCAGCGCCTCCTCGGAGGGGGCAGGGGAAAAACTGTTTTTT.

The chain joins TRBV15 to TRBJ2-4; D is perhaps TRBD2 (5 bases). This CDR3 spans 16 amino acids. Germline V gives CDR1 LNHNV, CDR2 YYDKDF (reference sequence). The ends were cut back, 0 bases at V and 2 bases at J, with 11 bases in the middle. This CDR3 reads CATSRDRGGTKNIQYF. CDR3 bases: TGTGCCACCAGCAGAGATCGCGGAGGTACCAAAAACATTCAGTACTTC.

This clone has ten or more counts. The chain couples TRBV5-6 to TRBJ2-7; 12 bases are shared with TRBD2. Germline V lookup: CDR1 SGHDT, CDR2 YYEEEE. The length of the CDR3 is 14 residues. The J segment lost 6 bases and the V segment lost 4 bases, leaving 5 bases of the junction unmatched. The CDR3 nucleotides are TGTGCCAGCAGCACGACTAGCGGGAGTGGCGAGCAGTACTTC. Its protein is CASSTTSGSGEQYF.

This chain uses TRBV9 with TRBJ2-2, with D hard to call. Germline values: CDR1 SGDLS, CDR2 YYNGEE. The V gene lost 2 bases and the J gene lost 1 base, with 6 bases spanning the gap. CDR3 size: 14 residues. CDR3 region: CASSVGVNTGELFF. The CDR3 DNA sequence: TGTGCCAGCAGCGTTGGAGTGAACACCGGGGAGCTGTTTTTT.

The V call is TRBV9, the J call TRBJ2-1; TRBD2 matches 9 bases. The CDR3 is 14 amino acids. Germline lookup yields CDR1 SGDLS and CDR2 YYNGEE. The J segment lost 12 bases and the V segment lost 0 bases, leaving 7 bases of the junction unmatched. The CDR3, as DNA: TGTGCCAGCAGCGTAGAGGTCGGCGGGAGGGCGCAGTTCTTC. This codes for CASSVEVGGRAQFF. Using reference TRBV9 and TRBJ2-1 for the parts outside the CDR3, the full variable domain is DSGVTQTPKHLITATGQRVTLRCSPRSGDLSVYWYQQSLDQGLQFLIQYYNGEERAKGNILERFSAQQFPDLHSELNLSSLELGDSALYFCASSVEVGGRAQFFGPGTRLTVL.

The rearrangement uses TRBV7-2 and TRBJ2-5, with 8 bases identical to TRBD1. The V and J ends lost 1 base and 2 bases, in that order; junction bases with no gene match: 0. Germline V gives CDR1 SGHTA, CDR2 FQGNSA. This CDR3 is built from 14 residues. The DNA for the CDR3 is TGTGCCAGCAGCTTAGACAGGGGGCAAGAGACCCAGTACTTC. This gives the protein CASSLDRGQETQYF. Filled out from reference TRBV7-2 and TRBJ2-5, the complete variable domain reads GAGVSQSPSNKVTEKGKDVELRCDPISGHTALYWYRQSLGQGLEFLIYFQGNSAPDKSGLPSDRFSAERTGGSVSTLTIQRTQQEDSAVYLCASSLDRGQETQYFGPGTRLLVL.

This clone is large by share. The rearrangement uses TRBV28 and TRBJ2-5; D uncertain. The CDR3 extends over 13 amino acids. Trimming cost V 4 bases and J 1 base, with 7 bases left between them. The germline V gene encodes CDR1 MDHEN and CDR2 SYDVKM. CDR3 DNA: TGTGCCAGCAGTTACGGGTCCCAAGAGACCCAGTACTTC. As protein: CASSYGSQETQYF.

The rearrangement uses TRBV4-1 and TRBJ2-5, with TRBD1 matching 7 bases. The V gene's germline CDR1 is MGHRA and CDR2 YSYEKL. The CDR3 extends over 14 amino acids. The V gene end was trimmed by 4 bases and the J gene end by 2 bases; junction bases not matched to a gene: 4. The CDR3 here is CASSRGQIQETQYF. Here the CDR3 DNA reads TGCGCCAGCAGCCGGGGACAGATACAAGAGACCCAGTACTTC.

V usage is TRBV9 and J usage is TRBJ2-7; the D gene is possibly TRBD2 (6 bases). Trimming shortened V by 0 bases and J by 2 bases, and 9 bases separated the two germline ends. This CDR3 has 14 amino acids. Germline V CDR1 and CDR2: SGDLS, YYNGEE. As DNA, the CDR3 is TGTGCCAGCAGCGTAGACTGGGGGGCCTACGAGCAGTACTTC. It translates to CASSVDWGAYEQYF. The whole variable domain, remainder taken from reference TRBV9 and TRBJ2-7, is DSGVTQTPKHLITATGQRVTLRCSPRSGDLSVYWYQQSLDQGLQFLIQYYNGEERAKGNILERFSAQQFPDLHSELNLSSLELGDSALYFCASSVDWGAYEQYFGPGTRLTVT.

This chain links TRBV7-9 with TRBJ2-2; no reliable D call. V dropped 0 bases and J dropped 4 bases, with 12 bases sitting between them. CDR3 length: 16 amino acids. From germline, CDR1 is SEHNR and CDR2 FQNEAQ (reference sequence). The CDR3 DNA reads TGTGCCAGCAGCTTAGCTGCTTTGGCTGTCACCGGGGAGCTGTTTTTT. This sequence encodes CASSLAALAVTGELFF. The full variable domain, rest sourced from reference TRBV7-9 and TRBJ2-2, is DTGVSQNPRHKITKRGQNVTFRCDPISEHNRLYWYRQTLGQGPEFLTYFQNEAQLEKSRLLSDRFSAERPKGSFSTLEIQRTEQGDSAMYLCASSLAALAVTGELFFGEGSRLTVL.

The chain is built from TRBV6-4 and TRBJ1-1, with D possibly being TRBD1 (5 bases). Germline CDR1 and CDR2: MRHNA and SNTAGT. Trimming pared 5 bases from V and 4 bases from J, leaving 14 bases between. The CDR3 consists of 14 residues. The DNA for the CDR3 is TGTGCCAGCAGTAAGGGAGGGGATGGCACTGAAGCTTTCTTT. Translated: CASSKGGDGTEAFF.

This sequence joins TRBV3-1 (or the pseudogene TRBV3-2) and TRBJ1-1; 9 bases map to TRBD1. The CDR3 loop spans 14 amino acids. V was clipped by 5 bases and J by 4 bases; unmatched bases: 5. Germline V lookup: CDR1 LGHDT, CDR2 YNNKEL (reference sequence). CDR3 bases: TGTGCCAGCAGCTCGACAGGGGGAAGCACTGAAGCTTTCTTT. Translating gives CASSSTGGSTEAFF.

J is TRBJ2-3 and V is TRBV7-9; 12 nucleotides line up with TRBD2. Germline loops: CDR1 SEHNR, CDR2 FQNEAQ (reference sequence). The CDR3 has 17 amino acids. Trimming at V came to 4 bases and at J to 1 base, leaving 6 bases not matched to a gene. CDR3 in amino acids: CASSSRGTSGRTDTQYF. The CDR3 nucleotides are TGTGCCAGCAGCTCTCGAGGGACTAGCGGGCGCACAGATACGCAGTATTTT.

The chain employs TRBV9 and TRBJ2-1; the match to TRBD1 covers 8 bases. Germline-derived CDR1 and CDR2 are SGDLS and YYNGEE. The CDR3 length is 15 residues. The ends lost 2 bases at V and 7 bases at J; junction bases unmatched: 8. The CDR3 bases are TGTGCCAGCAGCGTGGCCGGGACAGGTACTAATGAGCAGTTCTTC. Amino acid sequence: CASSVAGTGTNEQFF. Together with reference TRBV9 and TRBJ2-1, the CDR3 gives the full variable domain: DSGVTQTPKHLITATGQRVTLRCSPRSGDLSVYWYQQSLDQGLQFLIQYYNGEERAKGNILERFSAQQFPDLHSELNLSSLELGDSALYFCASSVAGTGTNEQFFGPGTRLTVL.

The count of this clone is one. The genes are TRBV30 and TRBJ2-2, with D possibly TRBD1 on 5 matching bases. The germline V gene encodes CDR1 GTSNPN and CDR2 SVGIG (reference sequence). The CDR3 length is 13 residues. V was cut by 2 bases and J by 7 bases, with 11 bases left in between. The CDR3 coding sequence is TGTGCCTGGAGTAATCAGGGTTTCGGGGAGCTGTTTTTT. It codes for CAWSNQGFGELFF.

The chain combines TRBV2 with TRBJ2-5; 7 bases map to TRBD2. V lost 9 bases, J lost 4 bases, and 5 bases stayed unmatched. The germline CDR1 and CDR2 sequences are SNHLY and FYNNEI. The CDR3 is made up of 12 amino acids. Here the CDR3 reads CARRLAGETQYF. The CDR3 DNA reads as TGTGCCAGAAGACTAGCTGGAGAGACCCAGTACTTC.

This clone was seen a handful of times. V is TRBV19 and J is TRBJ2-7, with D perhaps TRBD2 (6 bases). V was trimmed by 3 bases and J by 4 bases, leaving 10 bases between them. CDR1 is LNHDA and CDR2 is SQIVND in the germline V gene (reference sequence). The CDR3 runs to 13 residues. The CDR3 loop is CASSIPGLYEQYF. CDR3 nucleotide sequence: TGTGCCAGTAGTATTCCGGGACTTTACGAGCAGTACTTC.

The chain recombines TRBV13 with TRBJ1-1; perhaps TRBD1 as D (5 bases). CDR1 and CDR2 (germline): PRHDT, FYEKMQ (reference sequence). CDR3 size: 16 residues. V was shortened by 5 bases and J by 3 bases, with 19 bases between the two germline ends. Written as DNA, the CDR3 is TGTGCCAGCAGCACCCCCGGGCCCAAAGGGGACACTGAAGCTTTCTTT. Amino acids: CASSTPGPKGDTEAFF.

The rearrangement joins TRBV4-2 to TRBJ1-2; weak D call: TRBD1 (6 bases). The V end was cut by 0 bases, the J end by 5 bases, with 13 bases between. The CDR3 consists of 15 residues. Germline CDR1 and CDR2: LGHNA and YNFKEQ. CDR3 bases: TGTGCCAGCAGCCAAGAACCAGGGGCGTATTATGGCTACACCTTC. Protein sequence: CASSQEPGAYYGYTF.

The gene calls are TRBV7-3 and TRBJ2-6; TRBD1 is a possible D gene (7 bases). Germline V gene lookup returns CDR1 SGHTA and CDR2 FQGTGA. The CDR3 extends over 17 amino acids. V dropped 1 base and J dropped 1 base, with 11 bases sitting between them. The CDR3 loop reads CASSLRQGGSGANVLTF. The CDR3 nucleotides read TGTGCCAGCAGCTTAAGACAGGGAGGTTCTGGGGCCAACGTCCTGACTTTC.

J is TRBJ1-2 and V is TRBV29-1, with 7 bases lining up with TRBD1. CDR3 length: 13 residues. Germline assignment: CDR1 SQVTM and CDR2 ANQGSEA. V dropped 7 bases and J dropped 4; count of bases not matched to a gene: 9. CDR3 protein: CSAAGQAFYGYTF. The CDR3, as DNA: TGCAGCGCCGCCGGACAGGCGTTCTATGGCTACACCTTC.

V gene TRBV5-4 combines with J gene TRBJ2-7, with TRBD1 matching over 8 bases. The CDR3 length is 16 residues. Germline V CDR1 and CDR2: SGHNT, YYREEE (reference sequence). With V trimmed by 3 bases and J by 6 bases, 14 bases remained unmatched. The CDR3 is CASSSETQGALAEQYF. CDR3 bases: TGTGCCAGCAGCTCGGAAACGCAGGGGGCGTTAGCCGAGCAGTACTTC.

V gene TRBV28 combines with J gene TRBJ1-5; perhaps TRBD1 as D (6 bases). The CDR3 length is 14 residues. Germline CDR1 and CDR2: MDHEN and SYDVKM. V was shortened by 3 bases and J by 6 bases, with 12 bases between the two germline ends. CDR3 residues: CASSLPGAGQPQHF. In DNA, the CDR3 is TGTGCCAGCAGTTTGCCAGGGGCCGGTCAGCCCCAGCATTTT.

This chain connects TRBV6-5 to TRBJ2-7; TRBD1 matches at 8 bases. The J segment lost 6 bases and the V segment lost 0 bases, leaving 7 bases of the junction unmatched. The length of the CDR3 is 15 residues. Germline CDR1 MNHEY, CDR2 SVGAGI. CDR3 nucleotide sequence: TGTGCCAGCAGTTACTCCCATAATACAGGGGGCGAGCAGTACTTC. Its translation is CASSYSHNTGGEQYF.

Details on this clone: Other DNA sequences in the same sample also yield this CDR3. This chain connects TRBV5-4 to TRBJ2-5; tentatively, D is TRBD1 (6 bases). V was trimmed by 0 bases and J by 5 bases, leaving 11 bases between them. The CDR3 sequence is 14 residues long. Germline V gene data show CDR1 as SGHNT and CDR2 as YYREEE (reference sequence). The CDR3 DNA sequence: TGTGCCAGCAGCTTGGCTGGGGGCCAGGAGACCCAGTACTTC. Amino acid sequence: CASSLAGGQETQYF.

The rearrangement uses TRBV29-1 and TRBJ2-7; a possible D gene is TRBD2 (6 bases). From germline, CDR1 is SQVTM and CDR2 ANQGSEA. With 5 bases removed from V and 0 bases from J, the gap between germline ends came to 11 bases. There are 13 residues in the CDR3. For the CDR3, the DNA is TGCAGCGTTAGGTTCGGGAGCTCCTACGAGCAGTACTTC. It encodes CSVRFGSSYEQYF.